Listed here is a single T cell receptor (beta chain). Its antigen is unidentified. Germline V gene lookup returns CDR1 SGDLS and CDR2 YYNGEE. V dropped 4 bases and J dropped 0 bases, with 10 bases sitting between them. CDR3 length: 14 amino acids. The assay was immunoSEQ multiplex PCR, and TCRdb's table has in-frame clones only and misses some. The table lists approximately 110,000 clones, about 94% of them singletons, with roughly 1.2% in the top ten. The source of the sample is a study of cytomegalovirus exposure and HLA in healthy donors. At the level of the study: A subsequent analysis reported that the roughly 120 validation repertoires were produced on the same platform that had also been used for the roughly 670 first-cohort repertoires. General study points: Under in vitro conditions, three CMV-associated chains were confirmed as specific for CMV antigens. Reports showed the classifier diagnosing cytomegalovirus status with high specificity and sensitivity.

The receptor comes from a woman aged 18-29 years in good health and CMV-seronegative. The sequenced sample consisted of PBMCs. This sequence joins TRBV9 and TRBJ1-2; perhaps TRBD1 as D (6 bases). CDR3 coding DNA: TGTGCCAGCAGCCGGGACATAGCTAACTATGGCTACACCTTC. This encodes CASSRDIANYGYTF. Combining the CDR3 with reference TRBV9 and TRBJ1-2 gives the whole variable domain DSGVTQTPKHLITATGQRVTLRCSPRSGDLSVYWYQQSLDQGLQFLIQYYNGEERAKGNILERFSAQQFPDLHSELNLSSLELGDSALYFCASSRDIANYGYTFGSGTRLTVV.